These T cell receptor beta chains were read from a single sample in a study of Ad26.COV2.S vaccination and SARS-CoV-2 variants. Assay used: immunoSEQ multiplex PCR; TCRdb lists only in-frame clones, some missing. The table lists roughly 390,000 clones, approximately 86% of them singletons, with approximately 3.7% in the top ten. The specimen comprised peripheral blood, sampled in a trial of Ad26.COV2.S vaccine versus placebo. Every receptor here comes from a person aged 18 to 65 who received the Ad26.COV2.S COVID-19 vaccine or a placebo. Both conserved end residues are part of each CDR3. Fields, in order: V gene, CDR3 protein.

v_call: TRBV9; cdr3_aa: CASSVDGADNSPLHF
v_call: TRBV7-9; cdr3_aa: CASTLQGVSGNTIYF
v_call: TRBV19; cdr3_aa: CASTENYGYTF
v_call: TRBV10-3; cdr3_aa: CAITESPPYGYTF
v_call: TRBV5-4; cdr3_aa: CASSKGQRASSTDTQYF
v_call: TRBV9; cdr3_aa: CASSVEAGAPDTQYF
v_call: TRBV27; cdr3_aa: CASSFASGGASEQFF
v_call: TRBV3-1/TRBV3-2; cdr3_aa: CASSQQGVPRDTQYF
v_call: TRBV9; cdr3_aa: CASSPSPSRGFYEQYF
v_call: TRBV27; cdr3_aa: CASGTYRGFNTEAFF
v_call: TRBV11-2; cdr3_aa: CASSPGGNTEAFF
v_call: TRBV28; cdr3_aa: CATGDTDTQYF
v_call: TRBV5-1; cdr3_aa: CASSDLRTGYYTF
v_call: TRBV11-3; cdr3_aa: CASSPGTALDNEQFF
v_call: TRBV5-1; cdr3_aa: CASSLEGTNSPLHF
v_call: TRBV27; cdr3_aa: CASSLSWNQPQHF
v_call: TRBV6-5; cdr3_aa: CASSPTPNEQYF
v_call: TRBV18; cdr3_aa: CASSWTRDEKLFF
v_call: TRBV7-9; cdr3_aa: CASSSQPGLVKETQYF
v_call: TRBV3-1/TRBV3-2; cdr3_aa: CASSQGGLTDTQYF
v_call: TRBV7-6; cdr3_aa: CASSSVGAGELFF
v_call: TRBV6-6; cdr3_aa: CASSPFRATLSGNYGYTF
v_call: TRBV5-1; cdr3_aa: CASTKNPDSGNTIYF
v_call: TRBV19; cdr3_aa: CASSIKVLAGSPYNEQFF
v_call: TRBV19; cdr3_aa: CASSPRGRDEKLFF
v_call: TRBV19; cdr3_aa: CASSKPDPETQYF
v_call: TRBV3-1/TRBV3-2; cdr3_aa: CASSRPQGAGNTIYF
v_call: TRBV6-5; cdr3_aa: CASSYSGENTEAFF
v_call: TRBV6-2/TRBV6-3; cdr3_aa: CASSYVSAYEQYF
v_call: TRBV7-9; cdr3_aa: CASSQEGGYYEQYF
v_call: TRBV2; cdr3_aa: CASSGDRGANQPQHF
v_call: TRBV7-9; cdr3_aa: CASTGDSTEAFF
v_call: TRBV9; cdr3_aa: CASSVASSGGIQYF
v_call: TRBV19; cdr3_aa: CASSSTTGAYTEAFF
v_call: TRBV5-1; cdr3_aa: CASSLAGRSEAFF
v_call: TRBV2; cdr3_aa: CASTVGSGETQYF
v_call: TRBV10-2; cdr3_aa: CASSPGQGTPQHF
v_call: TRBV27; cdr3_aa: CASSLHGNYGYTF
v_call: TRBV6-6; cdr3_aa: CASSYPNSPLHF
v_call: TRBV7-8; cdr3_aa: CASSLPGLASGELFF
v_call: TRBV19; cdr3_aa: CASSMGPSSYEQYF
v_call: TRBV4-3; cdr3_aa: CASSQEGTANYGYTF
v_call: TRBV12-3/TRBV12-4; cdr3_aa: CASSPGPVGGYTF
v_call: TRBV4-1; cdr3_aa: CASSHPPVDYGYTF
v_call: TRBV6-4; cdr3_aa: CASRSSLGNTIYF
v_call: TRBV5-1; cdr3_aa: CASSLGGLVHEQYF
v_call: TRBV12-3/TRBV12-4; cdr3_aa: CASRVTGSTEAFF
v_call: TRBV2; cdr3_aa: CASRVTESNQPQHF
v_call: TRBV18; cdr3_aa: CASSFLTAPGNTIYF
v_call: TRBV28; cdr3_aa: CASSSSSYEQYF
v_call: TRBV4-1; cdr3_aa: CASSQRPKDSYEQYF
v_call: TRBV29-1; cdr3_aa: CSLGTVTDTQYF